The entry below gives a single T cell receptor (beta chain) sequence along with its context. Using immunoSEQ multiplex PCR, the repertoire was profiled, and TCRdb retains in-frame clones only, with some absent. The table has over a thousand clones, just under 90% seen once. The data were obtained in a study of T cells in lung cancer brain metastases. The germline V gene has CDR1 SGHRS and CDR2 YFSETQ. This CDR3 has 16 residues. The gene calls are TRBV5-1 and TRBJ2-5, with 13 bases matching TRBD2. Matching the DNA end better, TRBJ2-7 makes the J call doubtful. The clonotype comes from a man aged 70 or older with non-small cell lung cancer that had spread to the brain. The sequenced material came from tumor tissue from a brain metastasis. The CDR3 nucleotides are TGCGCCAGCAGCCCGCCCGGACTAGCGGGAGACCACGAGCAGTACTTC. It is translated as CASSPPGLAGDHEQYF.